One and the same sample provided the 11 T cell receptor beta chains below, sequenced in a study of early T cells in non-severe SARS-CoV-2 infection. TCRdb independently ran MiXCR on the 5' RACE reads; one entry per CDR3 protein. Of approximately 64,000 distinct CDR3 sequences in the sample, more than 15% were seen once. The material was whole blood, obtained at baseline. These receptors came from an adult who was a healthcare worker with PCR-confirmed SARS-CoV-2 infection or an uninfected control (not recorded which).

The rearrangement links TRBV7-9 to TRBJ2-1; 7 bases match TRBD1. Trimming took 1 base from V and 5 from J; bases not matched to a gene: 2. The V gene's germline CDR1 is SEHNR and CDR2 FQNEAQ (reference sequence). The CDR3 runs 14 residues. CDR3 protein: CASSLGQGNNEQFF. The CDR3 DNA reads TGTGCCAGCAGCTTAGGACAGGGAAACAATGAGCAGTTCTTC.

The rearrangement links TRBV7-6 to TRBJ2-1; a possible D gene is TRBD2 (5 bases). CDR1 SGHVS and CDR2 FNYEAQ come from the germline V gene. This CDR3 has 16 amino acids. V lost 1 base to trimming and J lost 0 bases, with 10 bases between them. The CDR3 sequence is CASSLVVGSSYNEQFF. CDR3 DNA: TGTGCCAGCAGCTTAGTGGTGGGGAGCTCCTACAATGAGCAGTTCTTC.

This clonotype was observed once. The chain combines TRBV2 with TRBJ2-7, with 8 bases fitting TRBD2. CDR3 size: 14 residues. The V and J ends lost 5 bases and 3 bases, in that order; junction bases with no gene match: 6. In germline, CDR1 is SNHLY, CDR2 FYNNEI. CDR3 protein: CASSPLTSVYEQYF. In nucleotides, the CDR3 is TGTGCCAGCAGTCCACTGACTAGCGTCTACGAGCAGTACTTC.

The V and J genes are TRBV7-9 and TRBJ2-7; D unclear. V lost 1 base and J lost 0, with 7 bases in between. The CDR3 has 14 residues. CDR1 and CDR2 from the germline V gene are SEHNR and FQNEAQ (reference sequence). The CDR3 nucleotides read TGTGCCAGCAGCTTAGTAGCAAGCTCCTACGAGCAGTACTTC. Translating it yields CASSLVASSYEQYF.

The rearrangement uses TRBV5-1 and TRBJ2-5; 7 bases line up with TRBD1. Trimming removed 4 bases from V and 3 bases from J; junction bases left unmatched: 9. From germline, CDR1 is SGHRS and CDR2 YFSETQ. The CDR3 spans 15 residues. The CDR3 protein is CASSRLDREKETQYF. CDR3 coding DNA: TGCGCCAGCAGCCGCCTAGACAGGGAAAAAGAGACCCAGTACTTC.

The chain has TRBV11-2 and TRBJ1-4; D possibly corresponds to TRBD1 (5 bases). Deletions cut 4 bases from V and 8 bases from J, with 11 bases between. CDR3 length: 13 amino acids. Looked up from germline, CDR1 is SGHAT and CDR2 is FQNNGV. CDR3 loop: CASSSGTGEKLFF. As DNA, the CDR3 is TGTGCCAGCAGCTCGGGGACTGGCGAAAAACTGTTTTTT. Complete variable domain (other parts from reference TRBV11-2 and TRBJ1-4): EAGVAQSPRYKIIEKRQSVAFWCNPISGHATLYWYQQILGQGPKLLIQFQNNGVVDDSQLPKDRFSAERLKGVDSTLKIQPAKLEDSAVYLCASSSGTGEKLFFGSGTQLSVL.

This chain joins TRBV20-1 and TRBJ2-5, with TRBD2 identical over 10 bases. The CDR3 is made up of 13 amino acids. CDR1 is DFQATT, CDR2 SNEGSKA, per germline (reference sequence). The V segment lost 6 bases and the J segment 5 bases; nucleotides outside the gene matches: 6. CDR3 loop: CSARLAGPETQYF. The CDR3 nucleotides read TGCAGTGCCCGACTAGCGGGTCCTGAGACCCAGTACTTC.

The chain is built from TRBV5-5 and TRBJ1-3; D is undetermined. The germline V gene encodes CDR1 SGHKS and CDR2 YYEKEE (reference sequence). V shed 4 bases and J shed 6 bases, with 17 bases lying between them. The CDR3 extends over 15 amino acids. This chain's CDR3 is CASSPAGSVANTIYF. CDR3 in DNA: TGTGCCAGCAGCCCCGCCGGGTCTGTCGCAAACACCATATATTTT. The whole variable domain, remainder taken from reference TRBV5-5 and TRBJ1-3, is DAGVTQSPTHLIKTRGQQVTLRCSPISGHKSVSWYQQVLGQGPQFIFQYYEKEERGRGNFPDRFSARQFPNYSSELNVNALLLGDSALYLCASSPAGSVANTIYFGEGSWLTVV.

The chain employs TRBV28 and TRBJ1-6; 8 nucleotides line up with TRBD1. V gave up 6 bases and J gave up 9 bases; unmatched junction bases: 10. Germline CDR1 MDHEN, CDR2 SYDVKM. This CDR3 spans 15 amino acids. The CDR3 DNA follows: TGTGCCAGCAGCAATTTGGACAGGGCGAGTTCACCCCTCCACTTT. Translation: CASSNLDRASSPLHF.

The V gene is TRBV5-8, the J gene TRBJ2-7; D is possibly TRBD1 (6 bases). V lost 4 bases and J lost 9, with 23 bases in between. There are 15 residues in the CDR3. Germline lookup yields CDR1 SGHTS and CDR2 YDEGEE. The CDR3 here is CASSPGRDTVTGQYF. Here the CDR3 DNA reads TGTGCCAGCAGCCCTGGCCGGGACACCGTCACGGGGCAGTACTTC. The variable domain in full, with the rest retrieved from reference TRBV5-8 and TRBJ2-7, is EAGVTQSPTHLIKTRGQQATLRCSPISGHTSVYWYQQALGLGLQFLLWYDEGEERNRGNFPPRFSGRQFPNYSSELNVNALELEDSALYLCASSPGRDTVTGQYFGPGTRLTVT.

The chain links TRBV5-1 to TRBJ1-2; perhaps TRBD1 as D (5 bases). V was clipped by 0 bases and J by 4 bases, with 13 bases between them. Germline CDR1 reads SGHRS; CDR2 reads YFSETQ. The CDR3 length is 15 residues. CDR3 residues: CASSLVGGAGYGYTF. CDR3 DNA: TGCGCCAGCAGCTTGGTTGGGGGAGCCGGCTATGGCTACACCTTC.